This TCR beta chain was sequenced during a study of T cell responses to AZD1222 COVID-19 vaccine. At the level of the study: Pooling covered second doses at about 4 or about 12 weeks. Whole-study results and caveats: Most donors were white British and more were female, and clonal diversity was possibly underestimated. Reportedly, nearly half the spike-specific TCRs target unmutated variant regions. CD4 TCRs linked to vaccination spanned spike, dominating at 160-218 and 743-854.

The assay was immunoSEQ multiplex PCR, and TCRdb's table has in-frame clones only and misses some. The sample holds under 95,000 clones, about nine tenths seen once. V was shortened by 2 bases and J by 5 bases, with 12 bases between the two germline ends. In germline, CDR1 is SNHLY, CDR2 FYNNEI. The CDR3 covers 14 residues. Comment on this clone: The antigen is unknown.

The specimen comprised peripheral blood, sampled on day 0 of AZD1222 vaccination. The chain carries TRBV2 and TRBJ1-1, with D possibly TRBD1 on 5 matching bases. The receptor was isolated from an adult in good health. The CDR3 region is CASSEYWGETEAFF. The CDR3 nucleotides are TGTGCCAGCAGTGAATACTGGGGGGAGACTGAAGCTTTCTTT.